This T cell receptor beta chain appears in the sequencing data of a study of CD8+CD57+ T cells in acquired aplastic anemia. Notes on the study in general: Comparison of patients with controls identified around 28 shared CD8+ CDR3 sequences.

Before being chosen for sequencing, patients had shown CD8+CD57+ cell expansion by flow cytometry. The patients, all of them, had severe acquired aplastic anemia. V was clipped by 2 bases and J by 6 bases, with 8 bases between them. The V gene's germline CDR1 is SGHTA and CDR2 FQGTGA. This CDR3 spans 13 amino acids. Turning to this clonotype: What it binds is not known.

TCR beta VDJ combinations and CDR3 sequences were profiled from genomic DNA. Via MiXCR, TCRdb re-called the reads, giving one row per CDR3 protein. The sample lists over 150,000 distinct CDR3 sequences; 65% to 75% were seen once. The source of this sequence is a human donor with aplastic anemia. Sequenced material: sorted CD4+, CD8+, or CD8+CD57+ T cells (not recorded which) from PBMCs. The chain has TRBV7-3 and TRBJ2-1; no firm D call. The CDR3 region has the DNA TGTGCCAGCAGCTTACCGTCCGCCAATGAGCAGTTCTTC. Encoded protein: CASSLPSANEQFF.